The source of this T cell receptor (beta chain) is a study of T-cell memory formation after mild COVID-19. Germline CDR1 is MNHEY and CDR2 is SMNVEV (reference sequence). The V end was cut by 6 bases, the J end by 0 bases, with 14 bases between. The CDR3 is 15 amino acids. A 5'RACE reaction primed in the constant segment made cDNA libraries of TCR alpha and TCR beta, and these carried sample barcodes and UMIs. TCRdb reanalysed the 5' RACE reads using MiXCR and keeps one entry per CDR3 protein. The repertoire has more than 350,000 distinct CDR3 sequences, roughly 15% of them found once; the top ten carry roughly a fifth. Only a few counts were recorded for this clonotype.

The genes are TRBV27 and TRBJ1-2; D gene unclear. Sequencing used PBMCs or a T cell subset sorted from them (not recorded which). This TCR was sampled from a man aged 18 to 30 who had mild COVID-19 (a few samples of this study predate the infection). Cell type and time point are not known. CDR3 protein: CASSRGSRANYGYTF. The CDR3, as DNA: TGTGCCAGCAGCCGAGGTAGTCGAGCTAACTATGGCTACACCTTC.